The TCR beta chain under discussion was sequenced for a study of PD-1 blockade in classical Hodgkin lymphoma. Each of the patients experienced relapse following autologous stem cell transplantation, and their brentuximab vedotin exposure differed. Best outcomes ranged across complete response, partial response and progressive disease. Worth noting for this clone: The antigen is undetermined. The same CDR3 arises from other DNA sequences in this sample as well.

The CDR3 spans 13 residues. J gave up 6 bases and V 0 bases, and 0 bases lay outside the gene matches. Germline assignment: CDR1 SGHRS and CDR2 YFSETQ. Whole-study results and caveats: Before treatment, complete responders showed about the same diversity as newly diagnosed patients. Researchers reported that CD4+ TCR diversity, though not CD8+, rose significantly by C4D1. Reported findings placed baseline TCR diversity lower in newly diagnosed patients (compared with healthy donors).

Assay: immunoSEQ multiplex PCR; the TCRdb copy retains only in-frame clones and omits some. This table has more than 55,000 clones, approximately 90% appearing once. The genes are TRBV5-1 and TRBJ1-2, with 9 nucleotides matching TRBD1. The specimen was peripheral blood mononuclear cells (PBMCs), collected before the second cycle of nivolumab. The TCR originated in a human donor with classical Hodgkin lymphoma. The CDR3 bases are TGCGCCAGCAGCTTGGGGACAGGGGATGGCTACACCTTC. Its translation is CASSLGTGDGYTF.